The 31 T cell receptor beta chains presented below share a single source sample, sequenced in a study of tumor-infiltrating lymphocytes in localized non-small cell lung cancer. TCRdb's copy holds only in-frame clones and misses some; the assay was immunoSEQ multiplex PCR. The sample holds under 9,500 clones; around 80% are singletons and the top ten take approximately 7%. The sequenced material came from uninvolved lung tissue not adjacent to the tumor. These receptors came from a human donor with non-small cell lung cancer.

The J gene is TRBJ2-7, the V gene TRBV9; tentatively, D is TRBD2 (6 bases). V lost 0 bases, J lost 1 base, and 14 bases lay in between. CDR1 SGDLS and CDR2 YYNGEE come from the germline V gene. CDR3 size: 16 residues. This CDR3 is CASSVGVGGRSYEQYF. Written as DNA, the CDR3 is TGTGCCAGCAGCGTAGGAGTGGGGGGTAGGTCCTACGAGCAGTACTTC.

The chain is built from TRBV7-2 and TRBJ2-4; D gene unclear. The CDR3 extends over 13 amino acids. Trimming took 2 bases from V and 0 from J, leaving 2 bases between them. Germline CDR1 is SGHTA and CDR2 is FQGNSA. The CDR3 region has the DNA TGTGCCAGCAGCTTATTAGCCAAAAACATTCAGTACTTC. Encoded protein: CASSLLAKNIQYF.

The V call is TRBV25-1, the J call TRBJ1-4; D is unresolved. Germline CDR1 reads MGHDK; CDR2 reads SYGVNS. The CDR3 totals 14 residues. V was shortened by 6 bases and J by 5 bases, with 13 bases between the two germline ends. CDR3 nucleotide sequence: TGTGCCAGCAGACCAGCCTTTGGAAATGAAAAACTGTTTTTT. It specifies CASRPAFGNEKLFF.

CDR3 nucleotides: TGTGCCAGCAGTAAAACGACAGGGCCCTACTACGAGCAGTACTTC. It encodes CASSKTTGPYYEQYF. The chain is built from TRBV27 and TRBJ2-7; 7 nucleotides agree with TRBD1. This CDR3 spans 15 amino acids. V shed 5 bases, J shed 3 bases, and the junction held 10 bases outside the gene matches. The germline gives CDR1 MNHEY, CDR2 SMNVEV (reference sequence).

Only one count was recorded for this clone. In nucleotides, the CDR3 is TGTGCCAGCACCTCAAATTCGGCCCAGTACTTC. The encoded protein is CASTSNSAQYF. V gene TRBV11-2 combines with J gene TRBJ2-5; unclear D gene. Trimming shortened V by 7 bases and J by 9 bases, and 12 bases separated the two germline ends. Germline CDR1 and CDR2: SGHAT and FQNNGV. The CDR3 is 11 residues long.

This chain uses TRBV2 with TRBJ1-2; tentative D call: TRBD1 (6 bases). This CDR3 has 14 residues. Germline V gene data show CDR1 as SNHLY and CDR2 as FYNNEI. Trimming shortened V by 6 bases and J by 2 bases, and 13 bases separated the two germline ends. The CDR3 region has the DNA TGTGCCAGCAGCGGTCGGGGGGGCAACTATGGCTACACCTTC. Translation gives CASSGRGGNYGYTF.

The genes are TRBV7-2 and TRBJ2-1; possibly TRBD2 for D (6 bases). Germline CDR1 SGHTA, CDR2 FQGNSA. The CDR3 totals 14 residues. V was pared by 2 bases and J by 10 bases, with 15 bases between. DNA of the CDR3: TGTGCCAGCAGCTTACGGTTGGGAGGTAACGAGCAGTTCTTC. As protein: CASSLRLGGNEQFF. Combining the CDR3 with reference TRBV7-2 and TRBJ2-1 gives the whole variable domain GAGVSQSPSNKVTEKGKDVELRCDPISGHTALYWYRQSLGQGLEFLIYFQGNSAPDKSGLPSDRFSAERTGGSVSTLTIQRTQQEDSAVYLCASSLRLGGNEQFFGPGTRLTVL.

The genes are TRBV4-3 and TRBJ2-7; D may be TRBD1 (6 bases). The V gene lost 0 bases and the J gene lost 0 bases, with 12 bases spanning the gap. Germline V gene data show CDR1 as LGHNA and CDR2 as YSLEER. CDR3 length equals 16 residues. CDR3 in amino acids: CASSQDRGSPSYEQYF. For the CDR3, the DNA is TGCGCCAGCAGCCAAGATAGGGGGAGCCCCTCCTACGAGCAGTACTTC.

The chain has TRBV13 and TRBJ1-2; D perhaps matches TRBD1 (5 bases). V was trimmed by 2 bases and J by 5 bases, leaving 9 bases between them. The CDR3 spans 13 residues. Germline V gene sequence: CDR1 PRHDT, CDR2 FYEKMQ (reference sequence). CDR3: CASSLREGYGYTF. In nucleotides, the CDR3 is TGTGCCAGCAGCTTACGGGAGGGGTATGGCTACACCTTC.

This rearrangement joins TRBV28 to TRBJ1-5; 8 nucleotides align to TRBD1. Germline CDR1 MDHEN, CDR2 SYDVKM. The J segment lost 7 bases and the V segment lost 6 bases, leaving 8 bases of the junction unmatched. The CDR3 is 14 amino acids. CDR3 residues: CASSQGQGLQPQHF. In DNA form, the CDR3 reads TGTGCCAGCAGCCAAGGACAGGGCCTGCAGCCCCAGCATTTT.

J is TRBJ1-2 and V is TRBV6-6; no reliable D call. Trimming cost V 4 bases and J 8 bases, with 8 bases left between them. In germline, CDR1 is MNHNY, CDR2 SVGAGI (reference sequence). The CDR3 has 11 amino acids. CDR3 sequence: CASSSLEGYTF. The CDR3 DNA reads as TGTGCCAGCAGTTCCCTTGAAGGCTACACCTTC.

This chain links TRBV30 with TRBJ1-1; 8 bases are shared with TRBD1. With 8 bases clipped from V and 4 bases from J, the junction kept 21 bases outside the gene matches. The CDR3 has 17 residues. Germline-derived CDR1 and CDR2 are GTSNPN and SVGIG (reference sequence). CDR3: CAGILGQGKIITTEAFF. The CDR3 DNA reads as TGTGCCGGGATCCTCGGACAGGGCAAAATCATAACCACTGAAGCTTTCTTT.

In DNA, the CDR3 is TGTGCCAGCAGCCCAACAGGGAGACTCTACGAGCAGTACTTC. Protein product: CASSPTGRLYEQYF. The chain has TRBV5-6 and TRBJ2-7, with D possibly matching TRBD1 (6 bases). The CDR3 extends over 14 amino acids. The germline gives CDR1 SGHDT, CDR2 YYEEEE. Trimming cost V 4 bases and J 3 bases, with 14 bases left between them.

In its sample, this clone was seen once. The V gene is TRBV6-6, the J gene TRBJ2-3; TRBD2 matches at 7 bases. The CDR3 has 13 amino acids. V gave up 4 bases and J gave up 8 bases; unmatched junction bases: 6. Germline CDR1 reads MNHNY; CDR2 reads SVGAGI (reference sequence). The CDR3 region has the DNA TGTGCCAGCAGTTTTAGCGGGCGAGTTACGCAGTATTTT. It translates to CASSFSGRVTQYF.

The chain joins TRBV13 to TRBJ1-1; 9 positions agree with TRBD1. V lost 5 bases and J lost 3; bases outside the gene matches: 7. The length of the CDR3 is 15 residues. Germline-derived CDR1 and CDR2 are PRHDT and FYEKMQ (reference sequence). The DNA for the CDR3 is TGTGCCAGCAGCGTACAGGGGGCAGGGGACACTGAAGCTTTCTTT. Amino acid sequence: CASSVQGAGDTEAFF.

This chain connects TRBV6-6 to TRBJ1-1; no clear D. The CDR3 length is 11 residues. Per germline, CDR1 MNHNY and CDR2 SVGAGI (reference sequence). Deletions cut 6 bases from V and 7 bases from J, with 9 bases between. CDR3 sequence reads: CASSKSGEAFF. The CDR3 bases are TGTGCCAGCAGCAAGTCCGGTGAAGCTTTCTTT.

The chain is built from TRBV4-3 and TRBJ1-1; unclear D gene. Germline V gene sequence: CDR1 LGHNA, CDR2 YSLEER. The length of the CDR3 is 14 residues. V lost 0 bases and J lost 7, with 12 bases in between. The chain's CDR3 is CASSQDRPSREAFF. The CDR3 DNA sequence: TGCGCCAGCAGCCAAGATCGACCCAGCCGTGAAGCTTTCTTT.

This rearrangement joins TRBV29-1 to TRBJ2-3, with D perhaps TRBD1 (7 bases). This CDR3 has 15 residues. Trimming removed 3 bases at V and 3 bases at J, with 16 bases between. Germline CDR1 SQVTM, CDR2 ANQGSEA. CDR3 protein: CSVDPGAGQTDTQYF. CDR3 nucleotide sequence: TGCAGCGTTGACCCCGGTGCGGGACAGACAGATACGCAGTATTTT.

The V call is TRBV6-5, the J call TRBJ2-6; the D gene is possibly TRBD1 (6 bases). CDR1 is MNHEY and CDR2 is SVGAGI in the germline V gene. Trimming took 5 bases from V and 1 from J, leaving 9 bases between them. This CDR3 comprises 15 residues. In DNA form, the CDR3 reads TGTGCCAGCAGTGGACAGCTATCTGGGGCCAACGTCCTGACTTTC. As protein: CASSGQLSGANVLTF.

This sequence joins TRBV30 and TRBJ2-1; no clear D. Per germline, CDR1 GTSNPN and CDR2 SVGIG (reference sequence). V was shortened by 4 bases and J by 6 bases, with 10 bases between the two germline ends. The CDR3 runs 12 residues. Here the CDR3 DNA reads TGTGCCTGGACTTATGGTGGCAATGAGCAGTTCTTC. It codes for CAWTYGGNEQFF.

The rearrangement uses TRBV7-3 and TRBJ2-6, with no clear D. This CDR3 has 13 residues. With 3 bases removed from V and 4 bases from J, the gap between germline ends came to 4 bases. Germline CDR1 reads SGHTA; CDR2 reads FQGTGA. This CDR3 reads CASSFYGANVLTF. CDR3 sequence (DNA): TGTGCCAGCAGCTTTTACGGGGCCAACGTCCTGACTTTC.

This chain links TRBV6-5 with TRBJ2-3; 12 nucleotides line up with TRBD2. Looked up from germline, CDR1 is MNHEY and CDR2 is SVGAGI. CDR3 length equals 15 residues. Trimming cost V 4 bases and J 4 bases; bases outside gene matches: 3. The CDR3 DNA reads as TGTGCCAGCAGTTCGACTAGCGGGAGCCCAGATACGCAGTATTTT. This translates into CASSSTSGSPDTQYF.

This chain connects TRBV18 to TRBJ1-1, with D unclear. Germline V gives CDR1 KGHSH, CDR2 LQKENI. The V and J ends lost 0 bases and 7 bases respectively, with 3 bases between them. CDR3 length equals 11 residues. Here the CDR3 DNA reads TGTGCCAGCTCACCACCGGGTGAAGCTTTCTTT. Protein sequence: CASSPPGEAFF.

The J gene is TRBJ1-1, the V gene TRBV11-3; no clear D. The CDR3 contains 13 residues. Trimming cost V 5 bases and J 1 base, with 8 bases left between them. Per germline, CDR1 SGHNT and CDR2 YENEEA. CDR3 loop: CASSLQKNTEAFF. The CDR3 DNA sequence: TGTGCCAGCAGCCTCCAGAAGAACACTGAAGCTTTCTTT.

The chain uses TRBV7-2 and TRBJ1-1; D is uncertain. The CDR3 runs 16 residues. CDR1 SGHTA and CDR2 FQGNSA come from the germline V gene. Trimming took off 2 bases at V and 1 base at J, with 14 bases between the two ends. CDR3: CASSLNRGLTNTEAFF. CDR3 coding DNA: TGTGCCAGCAGCTTAAATCGTGGTCTGACGAACACTGAAGCTTTCTTT.

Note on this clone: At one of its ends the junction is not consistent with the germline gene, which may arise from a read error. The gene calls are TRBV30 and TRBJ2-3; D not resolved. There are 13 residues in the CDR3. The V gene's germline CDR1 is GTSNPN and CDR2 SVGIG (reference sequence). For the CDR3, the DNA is TGTGCCTGGCGGCCGGTCCCCACATATACGCAGTATTTT. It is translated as CAWRPVPTYTQYF.

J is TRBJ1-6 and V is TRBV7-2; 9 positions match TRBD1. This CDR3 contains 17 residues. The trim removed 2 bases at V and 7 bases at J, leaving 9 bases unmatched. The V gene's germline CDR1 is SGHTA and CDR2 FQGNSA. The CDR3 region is CASSLHRAGTGNSPLHF. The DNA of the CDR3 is TGTGCCAGCAGCTTACATAGGGCCGGGACAGGGAATTCACCCCTCCACTTT.

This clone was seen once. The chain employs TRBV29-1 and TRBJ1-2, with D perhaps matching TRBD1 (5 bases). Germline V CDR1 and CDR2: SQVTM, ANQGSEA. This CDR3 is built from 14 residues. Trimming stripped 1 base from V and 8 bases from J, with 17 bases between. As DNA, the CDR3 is TGCAGCGTTGAAGGGGCTTTCAGGGAAGGAGGCTACACCTTC. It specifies CSVEGAFREGGYTF.

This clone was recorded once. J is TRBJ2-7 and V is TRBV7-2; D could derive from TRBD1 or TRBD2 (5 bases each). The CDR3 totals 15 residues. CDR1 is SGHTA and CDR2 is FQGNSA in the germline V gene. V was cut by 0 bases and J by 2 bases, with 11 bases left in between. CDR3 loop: CASSLAGTGAYEQYF. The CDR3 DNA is TGTGCCAGCAGCTTAGCCGGGACCGGGGCCTACGAGCAGTACTTC. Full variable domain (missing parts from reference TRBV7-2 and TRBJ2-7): GAGVSQSPSNKVTEKGKDVELRCDPISGHTALYWYRQSLGQGLEFLIYFQGNSAPDKSGLPSDRFSAERTGGSVSTLTIQRTQQEDSAVYLCASSLAGTGAYEQYFGPGTRLTVT.

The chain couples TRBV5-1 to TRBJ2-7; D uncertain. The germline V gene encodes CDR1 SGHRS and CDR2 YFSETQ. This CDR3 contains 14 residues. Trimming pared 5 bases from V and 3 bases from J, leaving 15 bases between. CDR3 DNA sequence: TGCGCCAGCAGTTCCACCTCGATCGGCTACGAGCAGTACTTC. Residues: CASSSTSIGYEQYF.

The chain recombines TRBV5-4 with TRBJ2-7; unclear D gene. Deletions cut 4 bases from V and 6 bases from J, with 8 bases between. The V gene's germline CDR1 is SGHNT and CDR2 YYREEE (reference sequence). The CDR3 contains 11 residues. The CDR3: CASSLGFEQYF. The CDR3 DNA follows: TGTGCCAGCAGCCTGGGGTTCGAGCAGTACTTC.